Presented here are 23 T cell receptor beta chains from one specimen sequenced in a study of blood T cell repertoires in COVID-19. Profiled with immunoSEQ multiplex PCR; TCRdb holds only in-frame clones, not every one. The data hold roughly 330,000 clones, with over 70% observed a single time. Material for sequencing was peripheral blood. The receptors were gathered from a woman between 50 and 59 years old with acute or convalescent COVID-19.

The count of this clone is one. The chain couples TRBV30 to TRBJ1-2; D unclear. V lost 4 bases to trimming and J lost 8 bases, with 14 bases between them. The CDR3 sequence is 12 residues long. CDR1 is GTSNPN and CDR2 is SVGIG in the germline V gene (reference sequence). The CDR3 is CAWKFDAGGYTF. CDR3 in DNA: TGTGCCTGGAAATTCGACGCGGGGGGCTACACCTTC. The whole variable domain, remainder taken from reference TRBV30 and TRBJ1-2, is SQTIHQWPATLVQPVGSPLSLECTVEGTSNPNLYWYRQAAGRGLQLLFYSVGIGQISSEVPQNLSASRPQDRQFILSSKKLLLSDSGFYLCAWKFDAGGYTFGSGTRLTVV.

This clone appeared once. The chain has TRBV7-2 and TRBJ2-5; TRBD2 matches at 8 bases. The CDR3 runs to 15 residues. V gave up 4 bases and J gave up 5 bases; unmatched junction bases: 9. Germline V gene data show CDR1 as SGHTA and CDR2 as FQGNSA. In nucleotides, the CDR3 is TGTGCCAGCAGCTCATCCAGCGGGAGTGGCGAGACCCAGTACTTC. This codes for CASSSSSGSGETQYF.

The J gene is TRBJ1-1, the V gene TRBV18; D gene ambiguous. The V gene lost 3 bases and the J gene lost 3 bases, with 11 bases spanning the gap. This CDR3 contains 14 residues. Germline V lookup: CDR1 KGHSH, CDR2 LQKENI. CDR3 amino acids: CASSPRTDDTEAFF. The CDR3 region has the DNA TGTGCCAGCTCACCGCGAACAGATGACACTGAAGCTTTCTTT.

The CDR3 loop reads CASSASGGSSYNEQFF. The CDR3 DNA reads TGTGCCAGCAGCGCTAGCGGGGGGAGCTCCTACAATGAGCAGTTCTTC. J is TRBJ2-1 and V is TRBV9; 11 bases line up with TRBD2. The CDR3 runs 16 residues. CDR1 and CDR2 from the germline V gene are SGDLS and YYNGEE. V lost 3 bases and J lost 0; bases outside the gene matches: 2.

The chain uses TRBV2 and TRBJ2-7; 7 nucleotides align to TRBD2. J gave up 9 bases and V 5 bases, and 7 bases lay outside the gene matches. CDR3 size: 12 residues. CDR1 and CDR2 from the germline V gene are SNHLY and FYNNEI. In DNA, the CDR3 is TGTGCCAGCAGTCCGGGACTACTGGGGCAGTACTTC. Its translation: CASSPGLLGQYF.

The chain carries TRBV6-5 and TRBJ1-3, with a weak D call TRBD1 (6 bases). CDR3 length: 14 residues. In germline, CDR1 is MNHEY, CDR2 SVGAGI. Between the trimmed V and J ends, which lost 2 bases and 7 bases, there was a span of 12 bases. The CDR3 here is CASSYTQTGNTIYF. The CDR3 coding sequence is TGTGCCAGCAGTTACACACAAACAGGGAACACCATATATTTT.

V usage is TRBV3-1 (or the pseudogene TRBV3-2) and J usage is TRBJ1-1, with unresolved D. V was shortened by 5 bases and J by 3 bases, with 13 bases between the two germline ends. The CDR3 totals 14 residues. Germline V gene lookup returns CDR1 LGHDT and CDR2 YNNKEL (reference sequence). The CDR3 loop reads CASSDRGSYTEAFF. DNA of the CDR3: TGTGCCAGCAGCGACCGGGGATCCTACACTGAAGCTTTCTTT.

The V gene is TRBV7-7, the J gene TRBJ2-2; the match to TRBD2 covers 13 bases. CDR3 length: 17 residues. CDR1 and CDR2 (germline): SSHAT, FNYEAQ (reference sequence). The J segment lost 5 bases and the V segment lost 1 base, leaving 4 bases of the junction unmatched. DNA of the CDR3: TGTGCCAGCAGCTTAGAACTAGCGGGAGGGAGGACCGGGGAGCTGTTTTTT. This sequence encodes CASSLELAGGRTGELFF.

The chain joins TRBV3-1 (or the pseudogene TRBV3-2) to TRBJ2-6; D gene uncertain. The germline V and J ends were trimmed by 7 bases and 0 bases, with 7 bases remaining between them. The CDR3 totals 14 residues. The germline V gene has CDR1 LGHDT and CDR2 YNNKEL (reference sequence). CDR3 bases: TGTGCCAGCACCCCAGGCTCTGGGGCCAACGTCCTGACTTTC. Its protein is CASTPGSGANVLTF.

The chain recombines TRBV21-1 with TRBJ1-1; the table calls TRBD1, which could not be checked here. TRBV21-1 is a documented pseudogene. The CDR3 runs 16 residues. CDR3 sequence (DNA): TGTGCCAGCAGCTACCGGGACAGGGGGGAGAACACTGAAGCTTTCTTT. Protein product: CASSYRDRGENTEAFF.

Details on this clone: Other nucleotide sequences from this sample produce the same CDR3. V usage is TRBV7-3 and J usage is TRBJ2-2; D ambiguous. This CDR3 is 14 amino acids long. V shed 1 base and J shed 1 base, with 4 bases lying between them. The germline V gene encodes CDR1 SGHTA and CDR2 FQGTGA. The CDR3 loop reads CASSLSGNTGELFF. The CDR3 DNA follows: TGTGCCAGCAGCTTAAGCGGGAACACCGGGGAGCTGTTTTTT.

The V and J genes are TRBV7-2 and TRBJ2-1, with unresolved D. Germline CDR1 and CDR2: SGHTA and FQGNSA. V dropped 5 bases and J dropped 7 bases, with 18 bases sitting between them. This CDR3 is built from 15 residues. The CDR3 is CASSPRPGVYNEQFF. DNA of the CDR3: TGTGCCAGCAGCCCCCGGCCAGGCGTCTATAATGAGCAGTTCTTC.

The chain carries TRBV5-1 and TRBJ2-7, with D possibly TRBD2 on 6 matching bases. Trimming took 4 bases from V and 0 from J, leaving 14 bases between them. This CDR3 is built from 15 residues. The germline gives CDR1 SGHRS, CDR2 YFSETQ. CDR3 sequence reads: CASSPGEATSYEQYV. In nucleotides, the CDR3 is TGCGCCAGCAGCCCCGGGGAGGCCACCTCCTACGAGCAGTACGTC.

This rearrangement joins TRBV15 to TRBJ2-2, with TRBD1 matching 8 bases. Germline V gene data show CDR1 as LNHNV and CDR2 as YYDKDF (reference sequence). The CDR3 is 15 residues long. Unmatched junction bases numbered 5, after V lost 4 bases and J lost 4 bases. CDR3 protein: CATSTEDRATGELFF. The DNA for the CDR3 is TGTGCCACCAGCACCGAGGACAGGGCCACCGGGGAGCTGTTTTTT.

This clone was detected only once. The chain recombines TRBV7-9 with TRBJ1-2; D gene ambiguous. Per germline, CDR1 SEHNR and CDR2 FQNEAQ (reference sequence). The V end was cut by 2 bases, the J end by 6 bases, with 16 bases between. The CDR3 has 15 residues. As DNA, the CDR3 is TGTGCCAGCAGCTTAAGTGCGATATTTACGAATGGCTACACCTTC. This gives the protein CASSLSAIFTNGYTF.

This clone was seen a single time. The V call is TRBV6-5, the J call TRBJ2-1; D is perhaps TRBD2 (5 bases). V lost 0 bases and J 7 bases, leaving 7 bases between the germline ends. This CDR3 has 13 residues. Germline CDR1 reads MNHEY; CDR2 reads SVGAGI. The CDR3 region is CASSYSTGNEQFF. CDR3 DNA sequence: TGTGCCAGCAGTTACTCGACGGGGAATGAGCAGTTCTTC.

The CDR3: CASSLGAHRGNTEAFF. The CDR3 DNA follows: TGCGCCAGCAGCTTGGGGGCGCACAGGGGGAACACTGAAGCTTTCTTT. The gene calls are TRBV5-1 and TRBJ1-1; 7 bases line up with TRBD1. Germline loops: CDR1 SGHRS, CDR2 YFSETQ. CDR3 size: 16 residues. With V trimmed by 0 bases and J by 1 base, 6 bases remained unmatched.

This chain uses TRBV6-2 or TRBV6-3 with TRBJ1-1; D is uncertain. From germline, CDR1 is MNHEY and CDR2 SVGEGT. Trimming took 2 bases from V and 3 from J, leaving 7 bases between them. This CDR3 is built from 13 residues. The chain's CDR3 is CASSYDTYTEAFF. CDR3 in DNA: TGTGCCAGCAGTTACGACACTTACACTGAAGCTTTCTTT.

In its sample, this clone was seen once. The chain uses TRBV5-6 and TRBJ1-1; TRBD1 is a possible D gene (5 bases). V gave up 1 base and J gave up 4 bases, with 17 bases separating them. The CDR3 runs to 16 residues. Germline V gives CDR1 SGHDT, CDR2 YYEEEE. CDR3 nucleotide sequence: TGTGCCAGCAGCTTGAGGACAAATAGTTTGGGCACTGAAGCTTTCTTT. Amino acid sequence: CASSLRTNSLGTEAFF.

In its sample, this clone was seen once. The chain has TRBV7-3 and TRBJ2-3; 7 positions agree with TRBD1. CDR3 length: 13 amino acids. J gave up 5 bases and V 3 bases, and 2 bases lay outside the gene matches. CDR1 and CDR2 (germline): SGHTA, FQGTGA. This chain's CDR3 is CASSFDREDTQYF. The CDR3 DNA sequence: TGTGCCAGCAGCTTTGACAGGGAAGATACGCAGTATTTT.

This chain uses TRBV2 with TRBJ1-5; TRBD1 matches 7 bases. J lost 7 bases, V lost 2 bases, and 2 bases had no gene match. Germline V gene data show CDR1 as SNHLY and CDR2 as FYNNEI. The CDR3 has 13 amino acids. The CDR3, as DNA: TGTGCCAGCAGTGAATGGACAGGACAGCCCCAGCATTTT. It encodes CASSEWTGQPQHF. Filled out from reference TRBV2 and TRBJ1-5, the complete variable domain reads EPEVTQTPSHQVTQMGQEVILRCVPISNHLYFYWYRQILGQKVEFLVSFYNNEISEKSEIFDDQFSVERPDGSNFTLKIRSTKLEDSAMYFCASSEWTGQPQHFGDGTRLSIL.

This chain links TRBV10-3 with TRBJ1-2, with 8 bases identical to TRBD1. The CDR3 totals 15 residues. CDR1 and CDR2 from the germline V gene are ENHRY and SYGVKD. The ends lost 6 bases at V and 3 bases at J; junction bases unmatched: 9. CDR3 DNA: TGTGCCATCAGCCCAAAGGGGGGACAGGACTATGGCTACACCTTC. Translation: CAISPKGGQDYGYTF.

J is TRBJ1-5 and V is TRBV9; possibly TRBD1 for D (6 bases). Looked up from germline, CDR1 is SGDLS and CDR2 is YYNGEE. The CDR3 is 15 amino acids. V was cut by 0 bases and J by 3 bases, with 10 bases left in between. CDR3 nucleotide sequence: TGTGCCAGCAGCGTAGAGGACAGATTCAATCAGCCCCAGCATTTT. Its translation is CASSVEDRFNQPQHF.